This TCR beta chain derives from a study of blood T cells in healthy people across ages. Points from the study as a whole: The long-lived group displayed more naive CD4+ cells, plus higher diversity, than the aged donors did.

Together with a sample-barcoded 5' primer, a J-beta primer mix was included in a second PCR lasting roughly 6 to 12 cycles. Every cDNA was tagged by a template-switch adaptor with 12 random nucleotides. TCRdb passed the 5' RACE reads through MiXCR, listing each CDR3 protein once. The table shows over a million distinct CDR3 sequences, with 35% to 45% occurring only once. The CDR3 is 12 residues long. Trimming took off 2 bases at V and 7 bases at J, with 8 bases between the two ends. CDR1 MGHDK and CDR2 SYGVNS come from the germline V gene. Donors each provided 8 to 10 milliliters of peripheral blood. With each sample, at least 5 micrograms of total RNA were extracted. This clonotype showed up just a few times. Its specificity is not known.

The genes are TRBV25-1 and TRBJ1-1; possible D gene TRBD1, 6 bases. The source is a woman under 30 in good health. Input material: blood. The CDR3 DNA reads as TGTGCCAGCAGTGAACTAGGGGGTGAAGCTTTCTTT. This sequence encodes CASSELGGEAFF.